The 25 T cell receptor beta chains below were found in one sample sequenced in a study of OX40 agonist ivuxolimab in advanced cancers. The method was the immunoSEQ multiplex PCR assay. TCRdb carries this immuneACCESS record with in-frame sequences only. Its versions omit some clonotypes, under half of them owing to an unresolved V gene in the studies checked, with the rest unexplained. The sample profile shows 60,000 to 95,000 clones; about 88% of them were found once. Together, the top ten hold about 0.4% of the sample. The sequencing used CD4+ or CD8+ T cells sorted from blood, collected in a trial of the OX40 agonist ivuxolimab. The receptor source for this set is an adult with an advanced solid tumor such as melanoma, head and neck, liver or kidney cancer.

This chain uses TRBV18 with TRBJ2-3; D gene uncertain. The CDR3 spans 11 residues. V was trimmed by 4 bases and J by 5 bases, leaving 4 bases between them. Germline V gene lookup returns CDR1 KGHSH and CDR2 LQKENI. The CDR3 DNA follows: TGTGCCAGCTCACGGGTAGATACGCAGTATTTT. Translating it yields CASSRVDTQYF.

This clone was counted once. The V gene is TRBV6-6, the J gene TRBJ1-1; TRBD1 might be the D (6 bases). With 10 bases removed from V and 4 bases from J, the gap between germline ends came to 19 bases. The germline CDR1 and CDR2 sequences are MNHNY and SVGAGI (reference sequence). The CDR3 runs to 14 residues. CDR3 nucleotide sequence: TGTGCCACCAGAACAGGGACGGCTGGCACTGAAGCTTTCTTT. It is translated as CATRTGTAGTEAFF.

V usage is TRBV5-1 and J usage is TRBJ2-1; no definite D call. V was clipped by 0 bases and J by 7 bases, with 5 bases between them. CDR1 and CDR2 (germline): SGHRS, YFSETQ. This CDR3 is 12 amino acids long. The CDR3 is CASSLGVNEQFF. The CDR3 DNA reads as TGCGCCAGCAGCTTGGGGGTGAATGAGCAGTTCTTC.

The chain links TRBV5-1 to TRBJ1-1; 7 bases match TRBD1. CDR1 is SGHRS, CDR2 YFSETQ, per germline. This CDR3 is 15 amino acids long. J was trimmed by 1 base and V by 4 bases; bases with no gene match: 7. The CDR3 region has the DNA TGCGCCAGCAGCCGCCTAACAGGGGCGAACACTGAAGCTTTCTTT. It codes for CASSRLTGANTEAFF.

The V call is TRBV6-6, the J call TRBJ2-2; D perhaps matches TRBD2 (6 bases). CDR1 is MNHNY, CDR2 SVGAGI, per germline (reference sequence). Deletions cut 4 bases from V and 6 bases from J, with 15 bases between. The CDR3 is 15 amino acids. CDR3 region: CASSSPWRDAGELFF. The CDR3 nucleotides are TGTGCCAGCAGTTCTCCATGGCGGGACGCCGGGGAGCTGTTTTTT.

The sample holds one count of this clone. This chain connects TRBV6-5 to TRBJ2-1; D is undetermined. V lost 5 bases and J 7 bases, leaving 6 bases between the germline ends. Germline CDR1 is MNHEY and CDR2 is SVGAGI. The CDR3 has 11 amino acids. Here the CDR3 DNA reads TGTGCCAGCAGTGCATGGAATGAGCAGTTCTTC. Protein sequence: CASSAWNEQFF.

V usage is TRBV7-6 and J usage is TRBJ2-3; D possibly corresponds to TRBD2 (7 bases). Germline-derived CDR1 and CDR2 are SGHVS and FNYEAQ. The V and J ends lost 1 base and 2 bases respectively, with 13 bases between them. This CDR3 is 16 amino acids long. CDR3 protein: CASSLGAGAPTDTQYF. CDR3 nucleotides: TGTGCCAGCAGCTTAGGGGCGGGGGCCCCCACAGATACGCAGTATTTT.

The chain couples TRBV27 to TRBJ2-5, with 10 bases fitting TRBD2. The CDR3 is 15 residues long. Per the germline V gene, CDR1 is MNHEY and CDR2 is SMNVEV (reference sequence). V shed 1 base, J shed 5 bases, and the junction held 4 bases outside the gene matches. CDR3 nucleotides: TGTGCCAGCAGTTTATTTCTAGCGGGAGTCGAGACCCAGTACTTC. Residues: CASSLFLAGVETQYF.

V gene TRBV7-3 combines with J gene TRBJ1-1, with 8 nucleotides matching TRBD1. The CDR3 loop spans 21 amino acids. With V trimmed by 3 bases and J by 1 base, 22 bases remained unmatched. Germline values: CDR1 SGHTA, CDR2 FQGTGA. The CDR3: CASSFFPINRGTAGPNTEAFF. DNA of the CDR3: TGTGCCAGCAGCTTTTTTCCCATAAACAGGGGGACCGCTGGACCGAACACTGAAGCTTTCTTT.

This clone was detected only once. The chain is built from TRBV28 and TRBJ1-2, with 12 positions matching TRBD1. The CDR3 has 12 residues. V trimming: 6 bases; J trimming: 8 bases; junction bases outside the gene matches: 1. The germline V gene encodes CDR1 MDHEN and CDR2 SYDVKM. CDR3 nucleotide sequence: TGTGCCAGCAGGGGACAGGGGGCAGGCTACACCTTC. This codes for CASRGQGAGYTF.

The chain has TRBV5-4 and TRBJ2-7, with D tentatively TRBD1 or TRBD2 (5 bases each). Germline lookup yields CDR1 SGHNT and CDR2 YYREEE (reference sequence). Trimming took 4 bases from V and 0 from J, leaving 14 bases between them. The length of the CDR3 is 15 residues. The CDR3 region is CASSRGTVSSYEQYF. The CDR3, as DNA: TGTGCCAGCAGCCGTGGGACCGTAAGCTCCTACGAGCAGTACTTC.

The V and J genes are TRBV2 and TRBJ2-5; 9 nucleotides agree with TRBD1. Losses at the gene ends were 3 bases for V and 5 bases for J; bases not matched to a gene: 4. This CDR3 spans 14 amino acids. Germline loops: CDR1 SNHLY, CDR2 FYNNEI. CDR3 region: CASSDTGGLETQYF. The CDR3 DNA follows: TGTGCCAGCAGTGATACAGGGGGCCTGGAGACCCAGTACTTC.

The chain is built from TRBV5-5 and TRBJ2-7; the match to TRBD1 covers 7 bases. CDR1 and CDR2 from the germline V gene are SGHKS and YYEKEE (reference sequence). The CDR3 extends over 15 amino acids. J was trimmed by 2 bases and V by 1 base; bases with no gene match: 6. The CDR3 region is CASSLYAQGAYEQYF. DNA of the CDR3: TGTGCCAGCAGCTTGTACGCGCAGGGGGCCTACGAGCAGTACTTC.

The chain recombines TRBV9 with TRBJ2-2; 12 nucleotides line up with TRBD2. V lost 3 bases, J lost 1 base, and 4 bases stayed unmatched. The CDR3 sequence is 17 residues long. Germline values: CDR1 SGDLS, CDR2 YYNGEE. CDR3 region: CASSAPGLAGNTGELFF. In DNA, the CDR3 is TGTGCCAGCAGCGCCCCGGGACTAGCGGGGAACACCGGGGAGCTGTTTTTT.

V is TRBV28 and J is TRBJ1-1, with D hard to call. The V end was cut by 5 bases, the J end by 0 bases, with 7 bases between. CDR3 length equals 13 residues. Germline loops: CDR1 MDHEN, CDR2 SYDVKM. The CDR3 DNA sequence: TGTGCCAGCAGTCCTCCCCTGAACACTGAAGCTTTCTTT. Protein sequence: CASSPPLNTEAFF.

The chain has TRBV7-2 and TRBJ2-7; 10 bases fit TRBD1. The CDR3 has 15 residues. V was clipped by 2 bases and J by 1 base; unmatched bases: 2. CDR1 is SGHTA and CDR2 is FQGNSA in the germline V gene. CDR3 nucleotides: TGTGCCAGCAGCTTACAGGGACAGGGGTCCTACGAGCAGTACTTC. It is translated as CASSLQGQGSYEQYF.

J is TRBJ2-3 and V is TRBV6-6; TRBD2 might be the D (6 bases). Germline V CDR1 and CDR2: MNHNY, SVGAGI (reference sequence). The CDR3 length is 13 residues. The germline V and J ends were trimmed by 6 bases and 1 base, with 8 bases remaining between them. The CDR3 region is CASRIAGTDTQYF. CDR3 DNA sequence: TGTGCCAGCAGAATAGCGGGCACAGATACGCAGTATTTT.

V gene TRBV19 combines with J gene TRBJ2-1; D gene unclear. Trimming cost V 5 bases and J 9 bases, with 11 bases left between them. This CDR3 is 12 amino acids long. In germline, CDR1 is LNHDA, CDR2 SQIVND (reference sequence). CDR3: CASSLTSGEQFF. The CDR3 nucleotides read TGTGCCAGTAGTCTCACCTCAGGTGAGCAGTTCTTC.

The chain is built from TRBV19 and TRBJ1-4; D perhaps matches TRBD1 (5 bases). The CDR3 runs to 14 residues. Germline V gene lookup returns CDR1 LNHDA and CDR2 SQIVND (reference sequence). Trimming left V 2 bases short and J 11 bases short, with 15 bases between. The CDR3 here is CASSITRRDGKLFF. The CDR3 DNA reads TGTGCCAGTAGTATAACGAGGAGGGACGGCAAACTGTTTTTT.

The chain combines TRBV5-1 with TRBJ2-5; either TRBD1 or TRBD2 may fit D (5 bases each). The CDR3 consists of 12 residues. V gave up 2 bases and J gave up 5 bases, with 7 bases separating them. CDR1 SGHRS and CDR2 YFSETQ come from the germline V gene. In DNA form, the CDR3 reads TGCGCCAGCAGCTTCGAGGGGGAGACCCAGTACTTC. Translation gives CASSFEGETQYF.

V gene TRBV5-6 combines with J gene TRBJ2-2; 11 positions agree with TRBD2. Germline assignment: CDR1 SGHDT and CDR2 YYEEEE. J lost 8 bases, V lost 4 bases, and 4 bases had no gene match. This CDR3 region has 14 residues. The CDR3 reads CASSQGLAAGELFF. CDR3 coding DNA: TGTGCCAGCAGCCAGGGACTAGCGGCAGGGGAGCTGTTTTTT.

This clone was detected a few times. The chain is built from TRBV18 and TRBJ1-5, with 9 bases matching TRBD1. Trimming at V came to 6 bases and at J to 6 bases, leaving 12 bases not matched to a gene. The CDR3 loop spans 16 amino acids. Germline V gene lookup returns CDR1 KGHSH and CDR2 LQKENI. The CDR3 loop reads CASSQGQGMSGQPQHF. The CDR3, as DNA: TGTGCCAGCTCTCAGGGACAGGGAATGTCGGGTCAGCCCCAGCATTTT.

The chain joins TRBV19 to TRBJ2-7, with 10 nucleotides matching TRBD2. Germline-derived CDR1 and CDR2 are LNHDA and SQIVND (reference sequence). Unmatched junction bases numbered 5, after V lost 4 bases and J lost 2 bases. The CDR3 has 15 amino acids. The CDR3 DNA sequence: TGTGCCAGTAGTACATCTAGCGGGGGTACCTACGAGCAGTACTTC. Encoded protein: CASSTSSGGTYEQYF.

V is TRBV7-7 and J is TRBJ2-5; 11 bases are a match to TRBD2. V lost 5 bases to trimming and J lost 4 bases; unmatched junction nucleotides: 6. Germline V gene sequence: CDR1 SSHAT, CDR2 FNYEAQ (reference sequence). This CDR3 comprises 15 residues. In DNA, the CDR3 is TGTGCCAGCAGCCTAATAGCGGGGGGGCCAGAGACCCAGTACTTC. Translation: CASSLIAGGPETQYF.

The V gene is TRBV7-2, the J gene TRBJ2-7; 7 bases match TRBD2. The CDR3 consists of 16 residues. Germline CDR1 SGHTA, CDR2 FQGNSA. Trimming cost V 1 base and J 0 bases; bases outside gene matches: 6. CDR3 protein: CASSLEFGDYSYEQYF. In nucleotides, the CDR3 is TGTGCCAGCAGCTTAGAATTCGGGGACTACTCCTACGAGCAGTACTTC.